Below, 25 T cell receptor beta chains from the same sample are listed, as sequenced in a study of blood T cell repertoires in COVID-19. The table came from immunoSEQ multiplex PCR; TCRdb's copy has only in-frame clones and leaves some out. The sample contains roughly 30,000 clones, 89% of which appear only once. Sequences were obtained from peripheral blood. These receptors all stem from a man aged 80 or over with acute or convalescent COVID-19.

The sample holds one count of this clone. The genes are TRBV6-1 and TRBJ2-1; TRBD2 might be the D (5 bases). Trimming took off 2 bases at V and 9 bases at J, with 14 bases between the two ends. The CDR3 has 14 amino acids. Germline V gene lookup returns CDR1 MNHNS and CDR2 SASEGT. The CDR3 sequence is CASSERPSSGEQFF. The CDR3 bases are TGTGCCAGCAGTGAACGACCTAGCTCCGGTGAGCAGTTCTTC.

The CDR3 coding sequence is TGTGCCACCAGCAGAGAACAGGATGCTAGCGTTTACAATGAGCAGTTCTTC. It codes for CATSREQDASVYNEQFF. J is TRBJ2-1 and V is TRBV15; tentative D call: TRBD2 (6 bases). The germline CDR1 and CDR2 sequences are LNHNV and YYDKDF (reference sequence). This CDR3 comprises 17 residues. Trimming cost V 0 bases and J 4 bases, with 16 bases left between them. Full variable domain (rest looked up from reference TRBV15 and TRBJ2-1): DAMVIQNPRYQVTQFGKPVTLSCSQTLNHNVMYWYQQKSSQAPKLLFHYYDKDFNNEADTPDNFQSRRPNTSFCFLDIRSPGLGDTAMYLCATSREQDASVYNEQFFGPGTRLTVL.

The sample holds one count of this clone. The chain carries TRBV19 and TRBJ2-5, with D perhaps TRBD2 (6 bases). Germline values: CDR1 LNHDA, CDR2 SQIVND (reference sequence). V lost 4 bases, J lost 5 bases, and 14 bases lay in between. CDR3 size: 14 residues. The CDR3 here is CASSTRDFSETQYF. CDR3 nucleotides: TGTGCCAGTAGTACCCGGGACTTCTCGGAGACCCAGTACTTC.

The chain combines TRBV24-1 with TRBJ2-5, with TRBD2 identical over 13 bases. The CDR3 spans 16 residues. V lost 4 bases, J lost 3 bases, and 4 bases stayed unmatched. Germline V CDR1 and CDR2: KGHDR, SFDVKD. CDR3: CATSETGTSGKETQYF. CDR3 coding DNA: TGTGCCACCAGTGAGACCGGGACTAGCGGGAAAGAGACCCAGTACTTC.

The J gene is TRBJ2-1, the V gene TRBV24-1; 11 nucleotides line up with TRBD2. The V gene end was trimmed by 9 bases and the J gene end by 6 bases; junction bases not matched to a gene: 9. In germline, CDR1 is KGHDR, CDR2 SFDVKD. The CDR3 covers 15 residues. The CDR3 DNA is TGTGCCACCTCGGCTAGCGGGAGGCAAGGCAATGAGCAGTTCTTC. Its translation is CATSASGRQGNEQFF.

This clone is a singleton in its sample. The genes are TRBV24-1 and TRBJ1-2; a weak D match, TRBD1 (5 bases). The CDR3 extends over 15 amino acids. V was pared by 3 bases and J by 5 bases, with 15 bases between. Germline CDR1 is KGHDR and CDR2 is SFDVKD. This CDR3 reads CATSDTGTEPYGYTF. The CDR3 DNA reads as TGTGCCACCAGTGATACCGGGACTGAGCCTTATGGCTACACCTTC.

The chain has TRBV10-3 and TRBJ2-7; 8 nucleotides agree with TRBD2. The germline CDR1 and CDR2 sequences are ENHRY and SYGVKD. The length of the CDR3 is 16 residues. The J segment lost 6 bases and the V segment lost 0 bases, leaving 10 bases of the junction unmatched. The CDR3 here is CAISESRAGVRLEQYF. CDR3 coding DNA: TGTGCCATCAGTGAGTCTAGAGCGGGAGTCCGGCTCGAGCAGTACTTC.

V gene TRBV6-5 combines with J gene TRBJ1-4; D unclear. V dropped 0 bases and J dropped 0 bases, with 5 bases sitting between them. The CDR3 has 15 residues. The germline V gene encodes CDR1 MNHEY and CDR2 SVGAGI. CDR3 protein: CASSYSAATNEKLFF. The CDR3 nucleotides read TGTGCCAGCAGTTACTCGGCAGCAACTAATGAAAAACTGTTTTTT.

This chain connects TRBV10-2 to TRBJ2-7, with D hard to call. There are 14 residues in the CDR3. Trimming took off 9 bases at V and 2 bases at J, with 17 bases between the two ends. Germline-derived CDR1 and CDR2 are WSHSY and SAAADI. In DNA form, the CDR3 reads TGCGCCAGTACTCCTGGAGAGACCCCCTACGAGCAGTACTTC. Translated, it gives CASTPGETPYEQYF.

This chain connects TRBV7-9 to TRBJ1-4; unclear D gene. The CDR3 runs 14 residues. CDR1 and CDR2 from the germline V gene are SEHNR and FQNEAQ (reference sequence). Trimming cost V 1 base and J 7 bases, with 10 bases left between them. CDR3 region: CASSLGAQFEKLFF. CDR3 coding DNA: TGTGCCAGCAGCTTAGGGGCCCAGTTTGAAAAACTGTTTTTT.

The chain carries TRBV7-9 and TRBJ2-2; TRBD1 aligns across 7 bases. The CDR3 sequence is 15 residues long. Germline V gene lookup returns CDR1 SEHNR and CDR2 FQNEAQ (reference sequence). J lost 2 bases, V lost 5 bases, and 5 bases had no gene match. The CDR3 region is CASSLRDRNTGELFF. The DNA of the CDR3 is TGTGCCAGCAGCCTCCGGGACAGAAACACCGGGGAGCTGTTTTTT.

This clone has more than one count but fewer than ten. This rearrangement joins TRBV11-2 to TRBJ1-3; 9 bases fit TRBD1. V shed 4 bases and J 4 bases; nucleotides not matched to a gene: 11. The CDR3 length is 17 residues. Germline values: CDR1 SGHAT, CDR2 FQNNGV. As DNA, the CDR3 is TGTGCCAGCAGCTCCCAGGGACAGGGTTGGCGAGGAAACACCATATATTTT. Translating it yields CASSSQGQGWRGNTIYF.

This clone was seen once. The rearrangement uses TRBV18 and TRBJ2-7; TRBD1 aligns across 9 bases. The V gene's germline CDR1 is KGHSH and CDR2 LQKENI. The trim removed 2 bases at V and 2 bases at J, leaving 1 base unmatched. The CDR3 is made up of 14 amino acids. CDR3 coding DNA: TGTGCCAGCTCACCAGGGACAGGGACCTACGAGCAGTACTTC. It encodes CASSPGTGTYEQYF.

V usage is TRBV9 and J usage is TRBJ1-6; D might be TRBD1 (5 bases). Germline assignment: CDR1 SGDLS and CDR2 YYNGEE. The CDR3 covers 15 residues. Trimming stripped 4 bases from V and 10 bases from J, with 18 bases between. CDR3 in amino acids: CASSPNPSGESPLHF. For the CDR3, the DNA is TGTGCCAGCAGCCCCAACCCATCGGGGGAGTCACCCCTCCACTTT.

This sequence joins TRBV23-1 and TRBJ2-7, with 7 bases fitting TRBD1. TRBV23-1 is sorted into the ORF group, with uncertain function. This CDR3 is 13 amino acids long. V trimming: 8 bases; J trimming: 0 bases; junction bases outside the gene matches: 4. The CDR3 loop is CASGQESSYEQYF. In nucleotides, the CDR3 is TGCGCCAGCGGACAGGAGAGCTCCTACGAGCAGTACTTC.

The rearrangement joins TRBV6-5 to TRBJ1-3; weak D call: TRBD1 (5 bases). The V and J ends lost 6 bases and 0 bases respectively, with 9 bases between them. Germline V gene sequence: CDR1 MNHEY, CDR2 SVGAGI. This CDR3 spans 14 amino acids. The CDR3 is CASRDSSSGNTIYF. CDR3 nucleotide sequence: TGTGCCAGCAGAGACAGTTCCTCTGGAAACACCATATATTTT.

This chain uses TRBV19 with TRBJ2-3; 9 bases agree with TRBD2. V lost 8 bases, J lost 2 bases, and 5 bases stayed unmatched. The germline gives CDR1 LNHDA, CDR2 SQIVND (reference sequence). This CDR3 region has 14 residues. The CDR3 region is CASGKRGDTDTQYF. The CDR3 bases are TGTGCCAGTGGGAAGCGGGGGGACACAGATACGCAGTATTTT.

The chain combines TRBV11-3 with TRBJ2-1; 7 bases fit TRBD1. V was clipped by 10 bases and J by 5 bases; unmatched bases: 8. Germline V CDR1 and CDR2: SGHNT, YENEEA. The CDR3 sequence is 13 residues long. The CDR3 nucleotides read TGTGCCACCTCAGGGGGACCGAACAATGAGCAGTTCTTC. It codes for CATSGGPNNEQFF. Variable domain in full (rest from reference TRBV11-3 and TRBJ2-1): EAGVVQSPRYKIIEKKQPVAFWCNPISGHNTLYWYLQNLGQGPELLIRYENEEAVDDSQLPKDRFSAERLKGVDSTLKIQPAELGDSAVYLCATSGGPNNEQFFGPGTRLTVL.

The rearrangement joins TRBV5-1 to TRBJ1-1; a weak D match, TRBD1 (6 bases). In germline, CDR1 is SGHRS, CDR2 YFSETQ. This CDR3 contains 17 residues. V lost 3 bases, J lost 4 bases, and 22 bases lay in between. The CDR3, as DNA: TGCGCCAGCAGCTCAGCGGGGGGGCCCGTACTGGGCACTGAAGCTTTCTTT. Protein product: CASSSAGGPVLGTEAFF.

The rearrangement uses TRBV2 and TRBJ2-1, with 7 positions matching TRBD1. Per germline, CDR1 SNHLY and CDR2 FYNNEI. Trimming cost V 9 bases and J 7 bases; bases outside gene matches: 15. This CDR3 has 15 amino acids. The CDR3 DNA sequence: TGTGCCAGTAAAAAAGAGAGACAGGGAAGGAATGAGCAGTTCTTC. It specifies CASKKERQGRNEQFF.

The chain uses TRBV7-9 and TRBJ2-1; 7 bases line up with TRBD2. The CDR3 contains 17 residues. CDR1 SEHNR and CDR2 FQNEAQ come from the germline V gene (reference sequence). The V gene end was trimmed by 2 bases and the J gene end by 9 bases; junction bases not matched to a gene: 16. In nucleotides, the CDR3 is TGTGCCAGCAGCTTAAGGCTAGCGGCCGAAATCGGTGGTGAGCAGTTCTTC. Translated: CASSLRLAAEIGGEQFF.

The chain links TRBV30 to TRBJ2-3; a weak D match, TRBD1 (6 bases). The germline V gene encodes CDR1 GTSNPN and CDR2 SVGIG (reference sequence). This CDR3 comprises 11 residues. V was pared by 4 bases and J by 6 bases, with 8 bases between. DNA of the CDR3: TGTGCCTGGACAGGGGCCGATACGCAGTATTTT. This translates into CAWTGADTQYF.

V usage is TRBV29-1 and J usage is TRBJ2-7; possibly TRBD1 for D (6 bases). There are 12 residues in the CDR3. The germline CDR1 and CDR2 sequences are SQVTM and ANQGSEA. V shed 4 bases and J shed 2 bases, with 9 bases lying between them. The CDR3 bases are TGCAGCGTTGCAAGGGGGACCTACGAGCAGTACTTC. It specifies CSVARGTYEQYF.

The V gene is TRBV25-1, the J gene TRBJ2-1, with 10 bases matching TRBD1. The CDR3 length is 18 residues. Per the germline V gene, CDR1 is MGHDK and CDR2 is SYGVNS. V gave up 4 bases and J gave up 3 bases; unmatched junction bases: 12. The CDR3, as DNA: TGTGCCAGCAGTGCCGGGACAGGGGTATGGGCCATCTACAATGAGCAGTTCTTC. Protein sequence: CASSAGTGVWAIYNEQFF.

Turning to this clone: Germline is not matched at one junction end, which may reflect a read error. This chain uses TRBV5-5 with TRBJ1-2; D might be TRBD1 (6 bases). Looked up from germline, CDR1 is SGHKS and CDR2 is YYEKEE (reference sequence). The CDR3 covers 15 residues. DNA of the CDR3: TGTGCCAGCAGTTTGGTACAGGGACTAGTCTATGGCTACACCTTC. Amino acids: CASSLVQGLVYGYTF.